Sequencing of this TCR beta chain was carried out in a study of T cells after yellow fever vaccination. Study-level information: The fractions with low cell numbers were processed using SMART-Seq v4 Ultra Low Input. General observations from the study: FACS-sorted repertoires could harbor abundant contaminating bulk-population clonotypes. Clonotypes shared by both compartments, CD4 and CD8, made up a small share. Peak timing came faster in the weaker secondary response, day 5 versus 15.

In TCRdb, the 5' RACE reads were re-called with MiXCR into one record per CDR3 protein. This table holds 150,000 to 200,000 distinct CDR3 sequences, more than 9.5% found once. This clonotype has a handful of counts. Antigen specificity is unknown. V lost 2 bases to trimming and J lost 1 base, with 10 bases between them. CDR3 size: 15 residues. Looked up from germline, CDR1 is MNHEY and CDR2 is SVGAGI. The V call is TRBV6-5, the J call TRBJ2-3, with D perhaps matching TRBD2 (5 bases). The sample was CD8+ T cells sorted from PBMCs, taken 15 days after the yellow fever booster vaccination. The TCR comes from a man between 18 and 29 years old who received the YFV17D yellow fever vaccine. CDR3 sequence reads: CASSYLGVGTDTQYF. The DNA for the CDR3 is TGTGCCAGCAGTTACCTCGGGGTCGGCACAGATACGCAGTATTTT.